Listed below are T cell receptor beta chains from one sample, sequenced in a study of T cell responses to AZD1222 COVID-19 vaccine. Clones were read by immunoSEQ multiplex PCR, and TCRdb kept only the in-frame ones, dropping some. The sample includes around 150,000 clones, approximately 89% of them seen just once. Source: peripheral blood, taken on day 0 of AZD1222 vaccination. Receptors originate from an adult in good health. The CDR3 runs from the conserved cysteine through the conserved F or W. D genes are given only for firm matches. Expanded clones get a size class; other rows say once, few or many, or leave the size out.

v_gene: TRBV5-4; d_gene: NA; abundance: NA; j_gene: TRBJ2-5; CDR3aa: CASSFPRETQYF; CDR3nt: TGTGCCAGCAGCTTCCCTCGAGAGACCCAGTACTTC
v_gene: TRBV4-1; d_gene: NA; abundance: NA; j_gene: TRBJ1-2; CDR3aa: CASSQGLYKGYTF; CDR3nt: TGCGCCAGCAGCCAAGGTCTCTACAAAGGCTACACCTTC
v_gene: TRBV11-3; d_gene: NA; abundance: NA; j_gene: TRBJ1-1; CDR3aa: CASSPVGGLNTEAFF; CDR3nt: TGTGCCAGCAGCCCCGTGGGGGGCCTTAACACTGAAGCTTTCTTT
v_gene: TRBV6-1; d_gene: TRBD1; abundance: NA; j_gene: TRBJ2-7; CDR3aa: CASALTGVRVDEQYF; CDR3nt: TGTGCCAGCGCGTTGACAGGGGTTCGAGTGGACGAGCAGTACTTC
v_gene: TRBV27; d_gene: NA; abundance: NA; j_gene: TRBJ1-1; CDR3aa: CASSLRGMNTEAFF; CDR3nt: TGTGCCAGCAGTTTACGGGGGATGAACACTGAAGCTTTCTTT
v_gene: TRBV11-3; d_gene: NA; abundance: few; j_gene: TRBJ2-1; CDR3aa: CASSLTRAPYNEQFF; CDR3nt: TGTGCCAGCAGTTTGACACGGGCCCCATACAATGAGCAGTTCTTC
v_gene: TRBV6-2/TRBV6-3; d_gene: NA; abundance: NA; j_gene: TRBJ1-2; CDR3aa: CASSYASGVAYGYTF; CDR3nt: TGTGCCAGCAGTTACGCCTCAGGGGTCGCGTATGGCTACACCTTC
v_gene: TRBV12-3/TRBV12-4; d_gene: NA; abundance: NA; j_gene: TRBJ2-7; CDR3aa: CASSLGGIKYF; CDR3nt: TGTGCCAGCAGTTTGGGGGGCATTAAGTACTTC
v_gene: TRBV30; d_gene: NA; abundance: once; j_gene: TRBJ1-2; CDR3aa: CAWSVGSGYGYTF; CDR3nt: TGTGCCTGGAGTGTAGGGAGTGGGTATGGCTACACCTTC
v_gene: TRBV7-3; d_gene: NA; abundance: NA; j_gene: TRBJ2-1; CDR3aa: CASSRDGSYNEQFF; CDR3nt: TGTGCCAGCAGCCGGGACGGATCCTACAATGAGCAGTTCTTC
v_gene: TRBV10-3; d_gene: TRBD2; abundance: NA; j_gene: TRBJ2-1; CDR3aa: CAISELGTSGSLEQFF; CDR3nt: TGTGCCATCAGTGAGCTTGGGACTAGCGGGAGTCTTGAGCAGTTCTTC
v_gene: TRBV29-1; d_gene: NA; abundance: NA; j_gene: TRBJ1-2; CDR3aa: CSVERNYGYTF; CDR3nt: TGCAGCGTTGAAAGGAACTATGGCTACACCTTC
v_gene: TRBV28; d_gene: NA; abundance: NA; j_gene: TRBJ2-7; CDR3aa: CASSNQGLRRYEQYF; CDR3nt: TGTGCCAGCAGTAACCAGGGGCTTCGAAGGTACGAGCAGTACTTC
v_gene: TRBV7-2; d_gene: TRBD2; abundance: NA; j_gene: TRBJ2-1; CDR3aa: CASSLAGSGSHDEQFF; CDR3nt: TGTGCCAGCAGCTTAGCCGGTAGCGGGAGTCACGATGAGCAGTTCTTC
v_gene: TRBV3-1/TRBV3-2; d_gene: TRBD1; abundance: once; j_gene: TRBJ1-2; CDR3aa: CASSQGRQGDGYGYTF; CDR3nt: TGTGCCAGCAGCCAAGGCCGACAGGGGGACGGCTATGGCTACACCTTC
v_gene: TRBV5-4; d_gene: NA; abundance: NA; j_gene: TRBJ1-3; CDR3aa: CARPRLRSGNTIYF; CDR3nt: TGTGCCAGACCCCGTCTGCGCTCTGGAAACACCATATATTTT
v_gene: TRBV7-2; d_gene: TRBD1; abundance: NA; j_gene: TRBJ1-2; CDR3aa: CASTVTGGVLNGYTF; CDR3nt: TGTGCCAGCACCGTGACAGGGGGCGTATTGAATGGCTACACCTTC
v_gene: TRBV27; d_gene: NA; abundance: NA; j_gene: TRBJ1-1; CDR3aa: CASSLRAGEAFF; CDR3nt: TGTGCCAGCAGTTTAAGGGCAGGCGAAGCTTTCTTT
v_gene: TRBV6-6; d_gene: TRBD2; abundance: once; j_gene: TRBJ2-1; CDR3aa: CASSRTGLAGRNEQFF; CDR3nt: TGTGCCAGCAGTCGAACAGGACTAGCGGGACGCAATGAGCAGTTCTTC
v_gene: TRBV5-4; d_gene: NA; abundance: NA; j_gene: TRBJ2-7; CDR3aa: CASSLEGSDEQYF; CDR3nt: TGTGCCAGCAGCCTTGAGGGTAGTGACGAGCAGTACTTC
v_gene: TRBV30; d_gene: NA; abundance: NA; j_gene: TRBJ1-4; CDR3aa: CAWSVRQPLGEKLFF; CDR3nt: TGTGCCTGGAGTGTAAGGCAGCCTCTTGGTGAAAAACTGTTTTTT
v_gene: TRBV7-9; d_gene: NA; abundance: NA; j_gene: TRBJ2-7; CDR3aa: CASSLIGGGTRSYEQYF; CDR3nt: TGTGCCAGCAGCCTCATAGGAGGCGGGACAAGGTCCTACGAGCAGTACTTC
v_gene: TRBV28; d_gene: NA; abundance: NA; j_gene: TRBJ1-4; CDR3aa: CASSIGGTPEKLFF; CDR3nt: TGTGCCAGCTCCATCGGAGGGACACCAGAAAAACTGTTTTTT
v_gene: TRBV7-3; d_gene: NA; abundance: NA; j_gene: TRBJ2-7; CDR3aa: CASSLQETYEQYF; CDR3nt: TGTGCCAGCAGCCTACAGGAGACGTACGAGCAGTACTTC
v_gene: TRBV28; d_gene: NA; abundance: NA; j_gene: TRBJ1-2; CDR3aa: CASSLPGINYGYTF; CDR3nt: TGTGCCAGCAGTTTACCGGGGATCAACTATGGCTACACCTTC
v_gene: TRBV5-6; d_gene: NA; abundance: NA; j_gene: TRBJ1-3; CDR3aa: CASSFKSTGGSGNTIYF; CDR3nt: TGTGCCAGCAGCTTCAAATCGACAGGAGGCTCTGGAAACACCATATATTTT
v_gene: TRBV19; d_gene: NA; abundance: once; j_gene: TRBJ2-7; CDR3aa: CASRPTRQAEQYF; CDR3nt: TGTGCCAGTAGACCCACGAGACAGGCGGAGCAGTACTTC
v_gene: TRBV7-2; d_gene: TRBD1; abundance: NA; j_gene: TRBJ1-6; CDR3aa: CASSVRQGNSPLHF; CDR3nt: TGTGCCAGCAGCGTCCGACAGGGGAATTCACCCCTCCACTTT
v_gene: TRBV3-1/TRBV3-2; d_gene: NA; abundance: NA; j_gene: TRBJ1-2; CDR3aa: CASSPKGIGYGYTF; CDR3nt: TGTGCCAGCAGCCCTAAGGGGATCGGATATGGCTACACCTTC
v_gene: TRBV14; d_gene: NA; abundance: NA; j_gene: TRBJ2-3; CDR3aa: CASSQDFRAGGTDTQYF; CDR3nt: TGTGCCAGCAGCCAAGACTTCCGGGCAGGGGGCACAGATACGCAGTATTTT
v_gene: TRBV7-3; d_gene: TRBD1; abundance: NA; j_gene: TRBJ1-2; CDR3aa: CASSHTGADYTF; CDR3nt: TGTGCCAGCAGTCACACAGGGGCGGACTACACCTTC
v_gene: TRBV4-3; d_gene: NA; abundance: NA; j_gene: TRBJ2-7; CDR3aa: CASSQVWDHSYEQYF; CDR3nt: TGCGCCAGCAGCCAAGTTTGGGACCACTCCTACGAGCAGTACTTC
v_gene: TRBV5-4; d_gene: TRBD1; abundance: NA; j_gene: TRBJ2-2; CDR3aa: CASSRPGDRVSGELFF; CDR3nt: TGTGCCAGCAGCCGGCCGGGGGACAGGGTCTCCGGGGAGCTGTTTTTT
v_gene: TRBV4-3; d_gene: TRBD2; abundance: NA; j_gene: TRBJ2-1; CDR3aa: CASSFHSGSGMGNEQFF; CDR3nt: TGCGCCAGCAGCTTCCATAGCGGGAGCGGGATGGGCAATGAGCAGTTCTTC
v_gene: TRBV27; d_gene: NA; abundance: NA; j_gene: TRBJ1-6; CDR3aa: CASRRAYNSPLHF; CDR3nt: TGTGCCAGCAGGAGGGCCTATAATTCACCCCTCCACTTT
v_gene: TRBV19; d_gene: NA; abundance: NA; j_gene: TRBJ1-2; CDR3aa: CASSVDGANYGYTF; CDR3nt: TGTGCCAGTAGTGTTGACGGAGCTAACTATGGCTACACCTTC
v_gene: TRBV4-1; d_gene: TRBD2; abundance: NA; j_gene: TRBJ2-1; CDR3aa: CASSPLMTSPRGSYNEQFF; CDR3nt: TGCGCCAGCAGCCCGCTAATGACTAGCCCGAGGGGTTCCTACAATGAGCAGTTCTTC
v_gene: TRBV27; d_gene: TRBD1; abundance: NA; j_gene: TRBJ2-7; CDR3aa: CASSVTGTVTYEQYF; CDR3nt: TGTGCCAGCAGTGTCACCGGGACAGTAACGTACGAGCAGTACTTC
v_gene: TRBV7-9; d_gene: NA; abundance: NA; j_gene: TRBJ1-5; CDR3aa: CASSLGKGVGNQPQHF; CDR3nt: TGTGCCAGCAGCTTAGGAAAAGGGGTGGGCAATCAGCCCCAGCATTTT
v_gene: TRBV13; d_gene: NA; abundance: once; j_gene: TRBJ1-2; CDR3aa: CASSLVTYGYTF; CDR3nt: TGTGCCAGCAGCTTAGTGACCTATGGCTACACCTTC
v_gene: TRBV9; d_gene: TRBD1; abundance: NA; j_gene: TRBJ1-1; CDR3aa: CASSVSTGGLTEAFF; CDR3nt: TGTGCCAGCAGCGTGTCGACAGGGGGCCTTACTGAAGCTTTCTTT
v_gene: TRBV9; d_gene: NA; abundance: NA; j_gene: TRBJ1-1; CDR3aa: CASSAGVGWTEAFF; CDR3nt: TGTGCCAGCAGCGCAGGGGTAGGTTGGACTGAAGCTTTCTTT
v_gene: TRBV4-3; d_gene: TRBD2; abundance: NA; j_gene: TRBJ2-3; CDR3aa: CASSQGVGSGSVHGTDTQYF; CDR3nt: TGCGCCAGCAGCCAAGGCGTGGGGAGCGGGAGTGTACATGGCACAGATACGCAGTATTTT
v_gene: TRBV6-5; d_gene: TRBD2; abundance: NA; j_gene: TRBJ2-3; CDR3aa: CASSLTSGTDTQYF; CDR3nt: TGTGCCAGCAGCCTGACTAGCGGAACAGATACGCAGTATTTT
v_gene: TRBV6-5; d_gene: TRBD2; abundance: NA; j_gene: TRBJ2-5; CDR3aa: CASGPSGSLGETQYF; CDR3nt: TGTGCCAGCGGCCCTAGCGGGAGCCTGGGGGAGACCCAGTACTTC
v_gene: TRBV5-4; d_gene: NA; abundance: NA; j_gene: TRBJ2-3; CDR3aa: CASSFIGDTQYF; CDR3nt: TGTGCCAGCAGCTTCATCGGAGATACGCAGTATTTT
v_gene: TRBV9; d_gene: TRBD2; abundance: NA; j_gene: TRBJ2-1; CDR3aa: CASSTRTSGSLDEQFF; CDR3nt: TGTGCCAGCAGCACGAGGACTAGCGGGAGTTTGGATGAGCAGTTCTTC
v_gene: TRBV4-2; d_gene: TRBD2; abundance: NA; j_gene: TRBJ2-2; CDR3aa: CASSQYPGGAGELFF; CDR3nt: TGTGCCAGCAGCCAATATCCGGGAGGGGCCGGGGAGCTGTTTTTT
v_gene: TRBV30; d_gene: TRBD1; abundance: NA; j_gene: TRBJ1-2; CDR3aa: CAWSGTVANYGYTF; CDR3nt: TGTGCCTGGAGCGGGACAGTGGCTAACTATGGCTACACCTTC